This TCR beta chain originates from a study of OX40 agonist ivuxolimab in advanced cancers. General observations from the study: Clonal expansion was seen in CD4+ and CD8+ blood T cells by week 6 at 0.1 to 3.0 mg/kg.

As concerns this clone: The antigen is unknown.

Generated by immunoSEQ multiplex PCR, the TCRdb table keeps only in-frame clones and is missing some. Of around 10,000 clones listed, about four fifths were seen once; the top ten hold less than 50%. The CDR3 contains 12 residues. Germline V gene sequence: CDR1 SGHTS, CDR2 YDEGEE. The V end was cut by 0 bases, the J end by 6 bases, with 4 bases between. The rearrangement uses TRBV5-8 and TRBJ2-4, with D unclear. This specimen was CD4+ or CD8+ T cells sorted from blood, taken in a trial of the OX40 agonist ivuxolimab. The TCR was taken from an adult with an advanced solid tumor such as melanoma, head and neck, liver or kidney cancer. This CDR3 reads CASSLGGNIQYF. Here the CDR3 DNA reads TGTGCCAGCAGCTTGGGGGGAAACATTCAGTACTTC.